This T cell receptor (beta chain) comes out of a study of control samples from healthy donors and cancer patients. Assay used: immunoSEQ multiplex PCR; TCRdb lists only in-frame clones, some missing. The repertoire holds roughly 41,000 clones, approximately 94% seen once, with about 24% in the top ten. The CDR3 spans 14 residues. The V and J ends lost 0 bases and 2 bases respectively, with 8 bases between them. Germline V lookup: CDR1 LNHNV, CDR2 YYDKDF (reference sequence). The chain joins TRBV15 to TRBJ2-7, with D possibly called TRBD1 or TRBD2 (5 bases each). The material sequenced was blood. The clonotype comes from a man aged 55 to 70 in good health. The CDR3 region is CATSRDQGPYEQYF. DNA of the CDR3: TGTGCCACCAGCAGAGATCAGGGACCCTACGAGCAGTACTTC.